The entry below gives a single T cell receptor (beta chain) sequence along with its context. Its matching antigen is unknown. This CDR3 contains 13 residues. Germline values: CDR1 SGHNT, CDR2 YENEEA. Trimming cost V 0 bases and J 9 bases, with 9 bases left between them. The data belong to a study of T cell responses to AZD1222 COVID-19 vaccine. The study's findings and limits: Spike-specific TCR breadth and depth were elevated following two AZD1222 doses. Repertoires were obtained solely post-peak T cell response. At study baseline, merely a handful of AZD1222 recipients were seropositive.

Produced via immunoSEQ multiplex PCR; TCRdb's table is partial and in-frame only. Here the sample spans around 83,000 clones, 90% being singletons. Here the sequenced sample was peripheral blood, taken 28 days after the second AZD1222 dose. V and J are TRBV11-3 and TRBJ1-3, with no clear D. The receptor's source is an adult who received the AZD1222 COVID-19 vaccine. The CDR3 region has the DNA TGTGCCAGCAGCTTAGATTCTCTGAGCACCATATATTTT. It codes for CASSLDSLSTIYF.